This T cell receptor beta chain was identified in a study of T-cell reconstitution after alpha-beta-depleted transplantation in children. This clonotype has more than one count but fewer than ten. As yet, its antigen is unknown. The TCRbeta library was prepared with unique molecular identifiers. MiXCR, run by TCRdb on the PCR reads, gives a single entry per CDR3 protein. Of 700,000 to 950,000 distinct CDR3 sequences listed, around 17% were seen once; the top ten hold approximately 5%. General observations from the study: Hyperexpanded clones declined; after one year, newly produced T cells mostly supplied diversity.

CDR1 and CDR2 from the germline V gene are SGHRS and YFSETQ. The V and J ends lost 3 bases and 3 bases, in that order; junction bases with no gene match: 3. The CDR3 length is 15 residues. The sequence came from a male patient younger than 18 who had a stem cell transplant for acute lymphoblastic leukemia, so the T cells may come from the graft donor. The specimen comprised PBMCs, mostly from graft donor cells, sampled 360 days after TCRalphabeta/CD19-depleted stem cell transplant. The chain carries TRBV5-1 and TRBJ2-4, with 10 bases fitting TRBD2. The CDR3 DNA reads TGCGCCAGCAGCTCCTGGACTAGCGGCAAAAACATTCAGTACTTC. Its protein is CASSSWTSGKNIQYF. Filled out from reference TRBV5-1 and TRBJ2-4, the complete variable domain reads KAGVTQTPRYLIKTRGQQVTLSCSPISGHRSVSWYQQTPGQGLQFLFEYFSETQRNKGNFPGRFSGRQFSNSRSEMNVSTLELGDSALYLCASSSWTSGKNIQYFGAGTRLSVL.